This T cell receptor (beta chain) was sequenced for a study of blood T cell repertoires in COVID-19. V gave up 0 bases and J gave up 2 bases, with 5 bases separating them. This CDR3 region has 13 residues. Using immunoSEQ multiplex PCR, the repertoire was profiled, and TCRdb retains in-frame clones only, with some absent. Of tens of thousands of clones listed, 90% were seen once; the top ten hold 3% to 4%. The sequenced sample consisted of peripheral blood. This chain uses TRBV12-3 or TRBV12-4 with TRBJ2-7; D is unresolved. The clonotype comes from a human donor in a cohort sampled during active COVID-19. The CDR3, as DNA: TGTGCCAGCAGTTTAGCGCAGGCCTACGAGCAGTACTTC. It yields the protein CASSLAQAYEQYF.